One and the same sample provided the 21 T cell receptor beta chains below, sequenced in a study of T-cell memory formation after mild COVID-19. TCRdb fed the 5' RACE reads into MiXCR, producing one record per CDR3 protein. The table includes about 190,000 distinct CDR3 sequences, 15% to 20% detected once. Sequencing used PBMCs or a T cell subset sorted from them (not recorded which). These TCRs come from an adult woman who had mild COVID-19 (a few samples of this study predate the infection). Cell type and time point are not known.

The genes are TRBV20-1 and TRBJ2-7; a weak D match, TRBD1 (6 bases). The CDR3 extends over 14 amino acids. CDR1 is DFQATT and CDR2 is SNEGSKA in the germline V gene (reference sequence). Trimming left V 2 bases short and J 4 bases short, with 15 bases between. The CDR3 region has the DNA TGCAGTGCTAGATCCCCATTACAGGGTTACGAGCAGTACTTC. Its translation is CSARSPLQGYEQYF.

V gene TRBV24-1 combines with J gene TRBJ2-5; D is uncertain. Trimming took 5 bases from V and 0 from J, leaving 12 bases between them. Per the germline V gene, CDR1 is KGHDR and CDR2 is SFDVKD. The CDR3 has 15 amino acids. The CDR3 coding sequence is TGTGCCACCAGTGTCCGCACTTGGTACCAAGAGACCCAGTACTTC. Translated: CATSVRTWYQETQYF.

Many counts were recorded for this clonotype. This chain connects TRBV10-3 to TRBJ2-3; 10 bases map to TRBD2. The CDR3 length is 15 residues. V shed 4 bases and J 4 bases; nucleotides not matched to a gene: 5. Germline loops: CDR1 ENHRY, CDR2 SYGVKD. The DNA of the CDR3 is TGTGCCATCAGTGCTACTAGCGGGGTTTCAGATACGCAGTATTTT. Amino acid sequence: CAISATSGVSDTQYF.

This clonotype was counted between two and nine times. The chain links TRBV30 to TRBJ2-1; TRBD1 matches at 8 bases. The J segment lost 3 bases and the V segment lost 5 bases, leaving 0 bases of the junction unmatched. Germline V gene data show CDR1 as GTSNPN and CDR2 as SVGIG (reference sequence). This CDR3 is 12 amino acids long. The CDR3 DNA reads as TGTGCCTGGGACAGGGGCTACAATGAGCAGTTCTTC. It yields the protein CAWDRGYNEQFF.

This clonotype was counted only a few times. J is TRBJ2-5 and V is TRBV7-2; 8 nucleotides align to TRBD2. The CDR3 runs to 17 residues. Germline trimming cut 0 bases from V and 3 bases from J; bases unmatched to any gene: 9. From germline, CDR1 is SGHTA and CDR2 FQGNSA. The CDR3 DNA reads TGTGCCAGCAGCTTAGCCCCCGCGGGAGCGGGAGAAGAGACCCAGTACTTC. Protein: CASSLAPAGAGEETQYF. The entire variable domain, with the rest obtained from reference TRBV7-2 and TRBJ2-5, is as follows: GAGVSQSPSNKVTEKGKDVELRCDPISGHTALYWYRQSLGQGLEFLIYFQGNSAPDKSGLPSDRFSAERTGGSVSTLTIQRTQQEDSAVYLCASSLAPAGAGEETQYFGPGTRLLVL.

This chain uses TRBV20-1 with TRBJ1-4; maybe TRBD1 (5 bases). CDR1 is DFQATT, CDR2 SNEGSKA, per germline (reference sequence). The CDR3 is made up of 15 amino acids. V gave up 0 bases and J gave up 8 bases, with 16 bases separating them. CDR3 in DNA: TGCAGTGCTAGAGATCTTCAGGGTTGGCAGGAAAAACTGTTTTTT. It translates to CSARDLQGWQEKLFF.

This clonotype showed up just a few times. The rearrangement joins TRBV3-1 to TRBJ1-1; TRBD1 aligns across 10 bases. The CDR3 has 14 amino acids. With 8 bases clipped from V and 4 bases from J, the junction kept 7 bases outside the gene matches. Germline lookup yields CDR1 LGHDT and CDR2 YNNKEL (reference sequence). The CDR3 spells CASGKGQGSTEAFF. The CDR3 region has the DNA TGTGCCAGCGGGAAGGGACAGGGGAGCACTGAAGCTTTCTTT.

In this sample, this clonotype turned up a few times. The CDR3 nucleotides read TGTGCCAGCAGCCCTAGTATCACAGATACGCAGTATTTT. It codes for CASSPSITDTQYF. V usage is TRBV7-3 and J usage is TRBJ2-3; D gene ambiguous. This CDR3 comprises 13 residues. Looked up from germline, CDR1 is SGHTA and CDR2 is FQGTGA. The V end was cut by 5 bases, the J end by 2 bases, with 8 bases between. Filled out from reference TRBV7-3 and TRBJ2-3, the complete variable domain reads GAGVSQTPSNKVTEKGKYVELRCDPISGHTALYWYRQSLGQGPEFLIYFQGTGAADDSGLPNDRFFAVRPEGSVSTLKIQRTERGDSAVYLCASSPSITDTQYFGPGTRLTVL.

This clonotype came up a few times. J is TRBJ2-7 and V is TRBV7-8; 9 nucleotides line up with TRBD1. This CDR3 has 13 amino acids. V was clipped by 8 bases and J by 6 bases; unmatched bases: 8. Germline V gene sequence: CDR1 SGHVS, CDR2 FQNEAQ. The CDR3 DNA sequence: TGTGCCAGCCGAAACGACAGGGGGTTCGAGCAGTACTTC. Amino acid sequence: CASRNDRGFEQYF.

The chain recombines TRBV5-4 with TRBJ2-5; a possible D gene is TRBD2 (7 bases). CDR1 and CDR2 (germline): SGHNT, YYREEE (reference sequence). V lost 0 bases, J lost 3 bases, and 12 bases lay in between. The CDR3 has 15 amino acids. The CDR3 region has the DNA TGTGCCAGCAGCTTGGTACGGGGGGCGGAAGAGACCCAGTACTTC. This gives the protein CASSLVRGAEETQYF.

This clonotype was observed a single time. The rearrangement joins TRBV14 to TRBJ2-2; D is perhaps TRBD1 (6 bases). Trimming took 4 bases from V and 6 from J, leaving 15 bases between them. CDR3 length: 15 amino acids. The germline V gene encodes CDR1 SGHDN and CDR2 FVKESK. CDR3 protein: CASSRNHRVPGELFF. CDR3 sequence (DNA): TGTGCCAGCAGCCGCAACCACAGGGTTCCCGGGGAGCTGTTTTTT.

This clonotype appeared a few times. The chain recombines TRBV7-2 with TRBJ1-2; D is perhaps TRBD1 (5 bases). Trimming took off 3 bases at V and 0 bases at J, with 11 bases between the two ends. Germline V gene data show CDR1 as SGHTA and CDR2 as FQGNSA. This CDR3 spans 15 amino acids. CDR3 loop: CASSFGLDTNYGYTF. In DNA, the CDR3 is TGTGCCAGCAGCTTCGGGTTGGACACTAACTATGGCTACACCTTC.

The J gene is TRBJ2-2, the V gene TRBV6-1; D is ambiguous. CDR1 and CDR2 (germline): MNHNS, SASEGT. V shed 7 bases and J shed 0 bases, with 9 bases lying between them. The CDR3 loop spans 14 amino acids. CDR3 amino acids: CASTVLANTGELFF. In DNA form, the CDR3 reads TGTGCCAGCACAGTGCTGGCGAACACCGGGGAGCTGTTTTTT.

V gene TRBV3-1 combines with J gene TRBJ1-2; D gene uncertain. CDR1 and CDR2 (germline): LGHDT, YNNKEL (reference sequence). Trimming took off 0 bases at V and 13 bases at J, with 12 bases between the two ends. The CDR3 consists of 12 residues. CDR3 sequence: CASSQEQSFSTF. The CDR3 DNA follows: TGTGCCAGCAGCCAAGAACAGTCTTTCTCCACCTTC.

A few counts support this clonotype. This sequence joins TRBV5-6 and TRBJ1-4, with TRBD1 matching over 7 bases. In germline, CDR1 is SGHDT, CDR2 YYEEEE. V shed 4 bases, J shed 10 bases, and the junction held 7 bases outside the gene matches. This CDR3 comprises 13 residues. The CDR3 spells CASSRDSRRKLFF. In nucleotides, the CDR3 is TGTGCCAGCAGCCGGGACAGTAGGCGAAAACTGTTTTTT.

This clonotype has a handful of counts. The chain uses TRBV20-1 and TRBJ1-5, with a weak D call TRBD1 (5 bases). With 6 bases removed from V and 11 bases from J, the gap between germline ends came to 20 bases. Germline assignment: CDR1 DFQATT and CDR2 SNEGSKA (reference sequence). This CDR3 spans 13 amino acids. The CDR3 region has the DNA TGCAGTGCAGGAGGGGAGGGAGTAATGACCCAGCATTTT. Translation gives CSAGGEGVMTQHF.

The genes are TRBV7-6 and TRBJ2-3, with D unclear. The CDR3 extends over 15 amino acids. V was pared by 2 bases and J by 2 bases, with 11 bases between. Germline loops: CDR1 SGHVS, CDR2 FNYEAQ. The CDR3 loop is CASSLQTSSTDTQYF. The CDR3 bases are TGTGCCAGCAGCTTACAGACATCCTCCACAGATACGCAGTATTTT.

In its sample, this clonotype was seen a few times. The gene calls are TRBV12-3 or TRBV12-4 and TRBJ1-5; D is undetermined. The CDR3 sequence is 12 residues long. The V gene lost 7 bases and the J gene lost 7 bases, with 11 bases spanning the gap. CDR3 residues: CASTLGSQPQHF. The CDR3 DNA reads TGTGCCAGCACCCTGGGGTCGCAGCCCCAGCATTTT.

CDR3 sequence: CSARRTELNTEAFF. The CDR3, as DNA: TGCAGTGCTAGAAGGACTGAATTGAACACTGAAGCTTTCTTT. The genes are TRBV20-1 and TRBJ1-1; D is unresolved. CDR3 length equals 14 residues. V was cut by 2 bases and J by 0 bases, with 10 bases left in between. Germline V CDR1 and CDR2: DFQATT, SNEGSKA (reference sequence).

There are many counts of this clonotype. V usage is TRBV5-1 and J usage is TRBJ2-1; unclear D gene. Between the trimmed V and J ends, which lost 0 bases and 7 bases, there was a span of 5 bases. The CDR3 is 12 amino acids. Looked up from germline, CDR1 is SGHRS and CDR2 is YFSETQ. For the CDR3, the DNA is TGCGCCAGCAGCTTGGGGCGGAATGAGCAGTTCTTC. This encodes CASSLGRNEQFF.

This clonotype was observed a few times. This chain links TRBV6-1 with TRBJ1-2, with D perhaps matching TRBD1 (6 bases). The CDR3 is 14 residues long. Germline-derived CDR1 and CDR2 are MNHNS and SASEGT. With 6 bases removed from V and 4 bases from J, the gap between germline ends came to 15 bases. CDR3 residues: CASSSQGNLYGYTF. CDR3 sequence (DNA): TGTGCCAGCAGCTCCCAGGGGAACCTCTATGGCTACACCTTC.